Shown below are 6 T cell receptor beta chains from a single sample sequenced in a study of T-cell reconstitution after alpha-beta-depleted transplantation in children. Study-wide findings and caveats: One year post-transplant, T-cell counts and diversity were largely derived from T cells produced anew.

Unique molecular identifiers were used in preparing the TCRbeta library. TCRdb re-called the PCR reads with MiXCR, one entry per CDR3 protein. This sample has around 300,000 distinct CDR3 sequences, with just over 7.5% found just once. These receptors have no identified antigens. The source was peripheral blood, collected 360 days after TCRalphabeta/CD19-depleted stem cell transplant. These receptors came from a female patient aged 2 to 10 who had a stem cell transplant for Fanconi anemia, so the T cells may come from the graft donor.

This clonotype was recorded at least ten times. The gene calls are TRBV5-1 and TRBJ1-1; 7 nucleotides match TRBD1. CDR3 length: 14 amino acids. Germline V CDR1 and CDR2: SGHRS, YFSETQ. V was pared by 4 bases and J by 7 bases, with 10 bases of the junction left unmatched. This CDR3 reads CASSGNLDRVEAFF. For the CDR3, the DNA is TGCGCCAGCAGCGGCAACCTCGACAGGGTTGAAGCTTTCTTT.

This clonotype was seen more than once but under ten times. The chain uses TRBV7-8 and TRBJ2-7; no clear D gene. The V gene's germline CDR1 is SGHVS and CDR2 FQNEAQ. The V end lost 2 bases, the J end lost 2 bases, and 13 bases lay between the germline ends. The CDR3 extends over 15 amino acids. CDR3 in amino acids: CASSLSAAGAYEQYF. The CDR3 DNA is TGTGCCAGCAGCTTATCTGCGGCCGGAGCCTACGAGCAGTACTTC.

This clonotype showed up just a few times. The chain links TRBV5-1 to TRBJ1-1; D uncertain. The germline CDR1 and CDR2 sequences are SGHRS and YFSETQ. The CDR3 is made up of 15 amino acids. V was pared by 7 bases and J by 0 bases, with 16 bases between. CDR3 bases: TGCGCCAGCCGCCAGGATGCTATAATGAACACTGAAGCTTTCTTT. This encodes CASRQDAIMNTEAFF. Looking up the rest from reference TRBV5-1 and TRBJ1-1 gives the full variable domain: KAGVTQTPRYLIKTRGQQVTLSCSPISGHRSVSWYQQTPGQGLQFLFEYFSETQRNKGNFPGRFSGRQFSNSRSEMNVSTLELGDSALYLCASRQDAIMNTEAFFGQGTRLTVV.

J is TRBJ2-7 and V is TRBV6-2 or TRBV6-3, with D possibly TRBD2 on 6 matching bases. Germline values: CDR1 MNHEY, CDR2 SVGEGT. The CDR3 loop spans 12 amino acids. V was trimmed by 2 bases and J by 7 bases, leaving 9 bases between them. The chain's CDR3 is CASSYAGSEQYV. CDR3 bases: TGTGCCAGCAGTTACGCGGGGTCAGAGCAGTACGTC.

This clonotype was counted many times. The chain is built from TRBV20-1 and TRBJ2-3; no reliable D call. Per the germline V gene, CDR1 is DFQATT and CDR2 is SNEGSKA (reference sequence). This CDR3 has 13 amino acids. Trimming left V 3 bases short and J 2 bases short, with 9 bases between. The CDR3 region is CSASPGFTDTQYF. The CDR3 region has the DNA TGCAGTGCTAGTCCCGGGTTCACAGATACGCAGTATTTT.

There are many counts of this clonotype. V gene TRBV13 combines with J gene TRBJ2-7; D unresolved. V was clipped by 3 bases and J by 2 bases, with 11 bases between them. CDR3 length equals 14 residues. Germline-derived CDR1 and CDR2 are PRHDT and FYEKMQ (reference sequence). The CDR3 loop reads CASSFRANAYEQYF. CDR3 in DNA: TGTGCCAGCAGCTTCCGGGCGAACGCCTACGAGCAGTACTTC.